Described below is a single T cell receptor (beta chain) sequence and its context. These data come from a study of blood T cell repertoires in COVID-19. Study context: T cells, B-cell-depleted T cells, or PBMCs provided the cDNA or gDNA that served as material.

This CDR3 comprises 13 residues. Germline CDR1 and CDR2: SGHKS and YYEKEE (reference sequence). Trimming removed 4 bases from V and 8 bases from J, with 13 bases in between. Produced via immunoSEQ multiplex PCR; TCRdb's table is partial and in-frame only. The sample holds about 210,000 clones, 92% seen once. The rearrangement uses TRBV5-5 and TRBJ1-3; D call uncertain. The sequenced material came from peripheral blood. The sequence was obtained from a man younger than 40 with acute or convalescent COVID-19. The CDR3: CASSRRILDTIYF. DNA of the CDR3: TGTGCCAGCAGCCGCCGAATACTAGACACCATATATTTT.